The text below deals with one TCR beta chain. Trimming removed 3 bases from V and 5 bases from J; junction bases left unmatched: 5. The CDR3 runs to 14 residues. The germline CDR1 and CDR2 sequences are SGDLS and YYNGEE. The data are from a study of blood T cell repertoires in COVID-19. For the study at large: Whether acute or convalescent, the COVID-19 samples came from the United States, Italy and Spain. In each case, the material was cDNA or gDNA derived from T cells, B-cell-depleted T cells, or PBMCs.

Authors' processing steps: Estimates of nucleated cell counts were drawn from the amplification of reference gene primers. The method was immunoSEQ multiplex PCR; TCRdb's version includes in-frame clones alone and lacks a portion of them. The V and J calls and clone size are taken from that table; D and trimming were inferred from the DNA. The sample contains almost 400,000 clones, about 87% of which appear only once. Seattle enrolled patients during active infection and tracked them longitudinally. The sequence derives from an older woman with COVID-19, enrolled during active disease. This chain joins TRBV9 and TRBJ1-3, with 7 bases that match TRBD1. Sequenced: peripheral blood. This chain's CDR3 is CASSADRARNTIYF. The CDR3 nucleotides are TGTGCCAGCAGCGCCGACAGGGCTAGAAACACCATATATTTT. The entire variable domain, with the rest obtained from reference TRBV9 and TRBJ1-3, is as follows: DSGVTQTPKHLITATGQRVTLRCSPRSGDLSVYWYQQSLDQGLQFLIQYYNGEERAKGNILERFSAQQFPDLHSELNLSSLELGDSALYFCASSADRARNTIYFGEGSWLTVV.